This T cell receptor beta chain derives from a study of cytomegalovirus exposure and HLA in healthy donors. General observations from the study: Across donors, presence/absence analyses took sequencing depth to be roughly uniform. Reports described diagnosis of cytomegalovirus status by the classifier as highly specific and sensitive.

Use of 60 Vbeta and 13 Jbeta primers characterized the PCR. In the authors' methods: Some 10 million shared chains were among the roughly 80 million unique TCR beta chains that a later analysis counted. Sequenced by immunoSEQ multiplex PCR; TCRdb stores in-frame clones only, minus some. V and J calls and clone size are copied from that table; D and trimming were computed from the DNA. The repertoire holds some 150,000 clones, with 75% to 85% as singletons. Healthy people donating bone marrow made up the donors. A note on this clone: The antigen remains undetermined.

Germline CDR1 reads MNHEY; CDR2 reads SVGAGI. The CDR3 is 13 residues long. Trimming stripped 6 bases from V and 2 bases from J, with 10 bases between. The sample consisted of PBMCs. The chain has TRBV6-5 and TRBJ1-2; D is ambiguous. The sequence derives from a female donor in good health and CMV-seropositive. The CDR3 spells CASRKTGNYGYTF. The CDR3 coding sequence is TGTGCCAGCAGAAAGACGGGGAACTATGGCTACACCTTC.